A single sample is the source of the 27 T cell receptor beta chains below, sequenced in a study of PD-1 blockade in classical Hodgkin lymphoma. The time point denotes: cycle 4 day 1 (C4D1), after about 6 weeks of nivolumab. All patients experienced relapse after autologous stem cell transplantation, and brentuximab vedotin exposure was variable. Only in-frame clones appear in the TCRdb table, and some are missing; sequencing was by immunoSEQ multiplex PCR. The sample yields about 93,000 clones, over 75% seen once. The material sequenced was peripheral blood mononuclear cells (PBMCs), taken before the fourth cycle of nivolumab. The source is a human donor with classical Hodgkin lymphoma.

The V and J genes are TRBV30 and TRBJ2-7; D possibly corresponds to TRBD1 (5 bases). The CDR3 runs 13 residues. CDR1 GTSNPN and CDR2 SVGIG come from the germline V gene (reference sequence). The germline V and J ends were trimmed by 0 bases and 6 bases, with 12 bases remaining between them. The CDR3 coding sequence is TGTGCCTGGAGTGTACAGGCCCGTGGCGAGCAGTACTTC. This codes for CAWSVQARGEQYF.

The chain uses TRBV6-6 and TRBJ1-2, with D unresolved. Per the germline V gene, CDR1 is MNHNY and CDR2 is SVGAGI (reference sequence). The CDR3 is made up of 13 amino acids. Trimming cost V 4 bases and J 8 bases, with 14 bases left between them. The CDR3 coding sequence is TGTGCCAGCAGTTCCCGTTGGGTGGACGGCTACACCTTC. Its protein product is CASSSRWVDGYTF.

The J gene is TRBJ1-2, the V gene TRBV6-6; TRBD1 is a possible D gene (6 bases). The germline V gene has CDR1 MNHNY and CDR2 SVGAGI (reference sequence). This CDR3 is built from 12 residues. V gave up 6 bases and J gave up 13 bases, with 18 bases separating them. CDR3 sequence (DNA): TGTGCCAGCAGCCCGGGACACTCTATCTGCACCTTC. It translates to CASSPGHSICTF.

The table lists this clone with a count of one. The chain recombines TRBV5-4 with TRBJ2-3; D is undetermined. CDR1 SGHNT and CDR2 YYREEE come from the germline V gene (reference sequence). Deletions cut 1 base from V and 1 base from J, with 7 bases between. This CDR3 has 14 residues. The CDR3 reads CASSLQPGTDTQYF. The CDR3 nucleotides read TGTGCCAGCAGCTTGCAGCCAGGCACAGATACGCAGTATTTT. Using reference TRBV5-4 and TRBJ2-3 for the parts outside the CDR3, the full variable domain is ETGVTQSPTHLIKTRGQQVTLRCSSQSGHNTVSWYQQALGQGPQFIFQYYREEENGRGNFPPRFSGLQFPNYSSELNVNALELDDSALYLCASSLQPGTDTQYFGPGTRLTVL.

This CDR3 is CSVQIRTEGHEQYF. CDR3 in DNA: TGCAGCGTTCAGATTAGGACTGAGGGCCACGAGCAGTACTTC. This sequence joins TRBV29-1 and TRBJ2-7; D is possibly TRBD2 (5 bases). V lost 5 bases and J 5 bases, leaving 19 bases between the germline ends. CDR3 length: 14 residues. Germline V gene data show CDR1 as SQVTM and CDR2 as ANQGSEA.

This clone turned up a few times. The DNA of the CDR3 is TGTGCCAGCAGTAGGGGTGTGGAGACCCAGTACTTC. Amino acid sequence: CASSRGVETQYF. This rearrangement joins TRBV6-5 to TRBJ2-5; possible D gene TRBD1, 5 bases. This CDR3 spans 12 amino acids. V lost 5 bases, J lost 5 bases, and 9 bases lay in between. Germline-derived CDR1 and CDR2 are MNHEY and SVGAGI.

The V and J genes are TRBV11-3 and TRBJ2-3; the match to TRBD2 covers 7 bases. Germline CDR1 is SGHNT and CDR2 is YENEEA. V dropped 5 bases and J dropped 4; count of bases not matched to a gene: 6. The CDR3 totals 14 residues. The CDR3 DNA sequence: TGTGCCAGCAGCCCGACGACTAGCCCAGATACGCAGTATTTT. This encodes CASSPTTSPDTQYF. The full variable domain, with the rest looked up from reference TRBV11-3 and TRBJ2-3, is EAGVVQSPRYKIIEKKQPVAFWCNPISGHNTLYWYLQNLGQGPELLIRYENEEAVDDSQLPKDRFSAERLKGVDSTLKIQPAELGDSAVYLCASSPTTSPDTQYFGPGTRLTVL.

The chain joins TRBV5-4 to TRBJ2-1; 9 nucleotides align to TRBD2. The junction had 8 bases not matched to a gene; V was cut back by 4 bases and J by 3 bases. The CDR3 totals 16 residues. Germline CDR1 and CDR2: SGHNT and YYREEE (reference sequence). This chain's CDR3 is CASSEGTSIGYNEQFF. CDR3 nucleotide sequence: TGTGCCAGCAGCGAAGGGACTAGCATCGGCTACAATGAGCAGTTCTTC.

The CDR3 sequence is CASSTLAQEQFF. For the CDR3, the DNA is TGTGCCAGCAGCACTCTAGCGCAAGAGCAGTTCTTC. The V and J genes are TRBV27 and TRBJ2-1; maybe TRBD2 (6 bases). The CDR3 runs to 12 residues. Germline CDR1 reads MNHEY; CDR2 reads SMNVEV (reference sequence). Trimming pared 6 bases from V and 10 bases from J, leaving 13 bases between.

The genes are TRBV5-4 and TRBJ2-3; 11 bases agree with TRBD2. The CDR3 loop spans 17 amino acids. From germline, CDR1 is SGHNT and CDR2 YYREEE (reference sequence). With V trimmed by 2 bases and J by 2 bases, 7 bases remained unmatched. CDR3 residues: CASSLRLAGITTDTQYF. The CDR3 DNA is TGTGCCAGCAGCTTACGACTAGCGGGGATTACCACAGATACGCAGTATTTT.

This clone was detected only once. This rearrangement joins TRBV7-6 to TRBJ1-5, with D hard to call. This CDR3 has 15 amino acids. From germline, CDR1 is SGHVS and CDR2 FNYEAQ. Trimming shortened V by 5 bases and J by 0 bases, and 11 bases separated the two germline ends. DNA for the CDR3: TGTGCCAGCAGCCCCCGGAGTACTAGCAATCAGCCCCAGCATTTT. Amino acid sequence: CASSPRSTSNQPQHF.

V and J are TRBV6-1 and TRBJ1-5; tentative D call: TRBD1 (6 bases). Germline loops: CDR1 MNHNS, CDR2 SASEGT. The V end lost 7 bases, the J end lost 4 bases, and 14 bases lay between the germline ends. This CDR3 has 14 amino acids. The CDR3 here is CASTYRAPNQPQHF. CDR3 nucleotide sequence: TGTGCCAGCACCTACAGGGCGCCTAATCAGCCCCAGCATTTT.

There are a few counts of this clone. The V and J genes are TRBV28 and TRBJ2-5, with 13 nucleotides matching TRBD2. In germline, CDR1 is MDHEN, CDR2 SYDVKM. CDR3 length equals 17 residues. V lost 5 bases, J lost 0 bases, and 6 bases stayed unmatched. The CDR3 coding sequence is TGTGCCAGCAGTGGGGCGGGACTAGCGGGATACCAAGAGACCCAGTACTTC. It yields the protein CASSGAGLAGYQETQYF.

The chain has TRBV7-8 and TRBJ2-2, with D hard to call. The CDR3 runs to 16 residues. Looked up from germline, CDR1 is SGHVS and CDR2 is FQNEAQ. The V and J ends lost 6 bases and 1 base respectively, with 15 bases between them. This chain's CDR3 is CASSTTTPRNTGELFF. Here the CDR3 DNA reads TGTGCCAGCAGTACCACGACCCCACGGAACACCGGGGAGCTGTTTTTT. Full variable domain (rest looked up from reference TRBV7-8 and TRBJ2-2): GAGVSQSPRYKVAKRGQDVALRCDPISGHVSLFWYQQALGQGPEFLTYFQNEAQLDKSGLPSDRFFAERPEGSVSTLKIQRTQQEDSAVYLCASSTTTPRNTGELFFGEGSRLTVL.

This CDR3 reads CASSFDRDYEQYF. Here the CDR3 DNA reads TGTGCCAGCAGTTTCGACAGGGATTACGAGCAGTACTTC. V gene TRBV28 combines with J gene TRBJ2-7; TRBD1 matches at 7 bases. The CDR3 length is 13 residues. Germline V lookup: CDR1 MDHEN, CDR2 SYDVKM. With 3 bases clipped from V and 4 bases from J, the junction kept 3 bases outside the gene matches.

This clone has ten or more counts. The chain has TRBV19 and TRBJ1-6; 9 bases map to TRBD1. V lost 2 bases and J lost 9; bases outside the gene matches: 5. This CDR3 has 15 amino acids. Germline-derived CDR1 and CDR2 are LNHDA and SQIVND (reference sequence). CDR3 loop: CASSIRRDRASPLHF. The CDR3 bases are TGTGCCAGTAGTATACGCCGGGACAGGGCTTCACCCCTCCACTTT.

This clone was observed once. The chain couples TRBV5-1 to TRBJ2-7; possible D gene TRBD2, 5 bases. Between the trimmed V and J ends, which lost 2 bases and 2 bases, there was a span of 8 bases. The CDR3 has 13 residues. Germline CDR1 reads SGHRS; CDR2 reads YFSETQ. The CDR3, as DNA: TGCGCCAGCAGCTTACTAGATCCCTACGAGCAGTACTTC. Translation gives CASSLLDPYEQYF.

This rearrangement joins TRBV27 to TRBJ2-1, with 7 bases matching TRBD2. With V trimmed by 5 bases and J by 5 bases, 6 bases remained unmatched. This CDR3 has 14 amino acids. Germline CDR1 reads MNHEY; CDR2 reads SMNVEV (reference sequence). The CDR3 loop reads CASSKGTIHNEQFF. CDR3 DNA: TGTGCCAGCAGTAAAGGGACTATTCACAATGAGCAGTTCTTC.

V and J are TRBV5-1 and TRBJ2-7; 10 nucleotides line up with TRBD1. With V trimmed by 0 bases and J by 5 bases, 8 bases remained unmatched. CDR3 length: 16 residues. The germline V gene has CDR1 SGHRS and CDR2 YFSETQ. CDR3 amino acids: CASSLGWGGQGDEQYF. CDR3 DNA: TGCGCCAGCAGCTTGGGCTGGGGAGGACAGGGGGACGAGCAGTACTTC.

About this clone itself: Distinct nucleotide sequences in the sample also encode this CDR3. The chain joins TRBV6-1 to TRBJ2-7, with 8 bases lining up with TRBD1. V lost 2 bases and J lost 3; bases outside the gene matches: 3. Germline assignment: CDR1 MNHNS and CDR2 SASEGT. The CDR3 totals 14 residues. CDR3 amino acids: CASSEFGQGYEQYF. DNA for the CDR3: TGTGCCAGCAGTGAATTTGGACAGGGCTACGAGCAGTACTTC.

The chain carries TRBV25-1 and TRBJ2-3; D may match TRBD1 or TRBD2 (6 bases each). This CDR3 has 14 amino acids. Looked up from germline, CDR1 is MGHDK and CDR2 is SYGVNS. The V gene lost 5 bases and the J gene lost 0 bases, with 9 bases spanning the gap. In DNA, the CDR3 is TGTGCCAGCAGTAAGGGGGGTAGCACAGATACGCAGTATTTT. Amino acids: CASSKGGSTDTQYF.

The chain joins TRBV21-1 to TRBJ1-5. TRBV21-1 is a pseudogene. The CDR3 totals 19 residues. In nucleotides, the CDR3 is TGTGCCAGCGACTGCGAAGTCGAAATCGTCGGGTTCAGCAATCAGCCCCAGCATTTT. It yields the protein CASDCEVEIVGFSNQPQHF.

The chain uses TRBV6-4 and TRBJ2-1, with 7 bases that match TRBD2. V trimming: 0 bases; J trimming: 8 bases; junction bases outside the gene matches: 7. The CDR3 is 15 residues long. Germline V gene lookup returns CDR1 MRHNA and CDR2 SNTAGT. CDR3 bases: TGTGCCAGCAGTGACTCACGGGGGGTAGACTATGAGCAGTTCTTC. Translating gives CASSDSRGVDYEQFF.

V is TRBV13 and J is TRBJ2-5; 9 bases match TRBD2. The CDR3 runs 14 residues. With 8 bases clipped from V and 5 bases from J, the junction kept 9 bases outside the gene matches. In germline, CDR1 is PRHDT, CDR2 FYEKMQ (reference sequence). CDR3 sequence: CASGEAGGRETQYF. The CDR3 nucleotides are TGTGCCAGCGGGGAGGCGGGGGGGCGTGAGACCCAGTACTTC.

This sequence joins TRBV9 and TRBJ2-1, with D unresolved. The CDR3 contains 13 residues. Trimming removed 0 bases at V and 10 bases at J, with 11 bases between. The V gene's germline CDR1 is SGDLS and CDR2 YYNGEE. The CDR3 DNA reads TGTGCCAGCAGCGTAGAGGTGGTAAGCGAGCAGTTCTTC. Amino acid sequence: CASSVEVVSEQFF.

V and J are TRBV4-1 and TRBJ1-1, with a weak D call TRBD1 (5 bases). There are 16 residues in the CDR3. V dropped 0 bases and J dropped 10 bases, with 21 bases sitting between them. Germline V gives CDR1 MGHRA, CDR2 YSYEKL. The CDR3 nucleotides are TGCGCCAGCAGCCAAGATGTCCGGGGCCAGAAGCACGGAGCTTTCTTT. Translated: CASSQDVRGQKHGAFF.

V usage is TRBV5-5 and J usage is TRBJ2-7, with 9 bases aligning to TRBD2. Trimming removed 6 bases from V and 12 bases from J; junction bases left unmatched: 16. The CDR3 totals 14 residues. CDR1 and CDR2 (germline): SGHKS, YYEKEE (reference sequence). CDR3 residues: CASTPIQGSGSMYF. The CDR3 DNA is TGTGCCAGCACCCCAATTCAGGGTAGCGGGAGTATGTACTTC. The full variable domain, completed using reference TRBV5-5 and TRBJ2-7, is DAGVTQSPTHLIKTRGQQVTLRCSPISGHKSVSWYQQVLGQGPQFIFQYYEKEERGRGNFPDRFSARQFPNYSSELNVNALLLGDSALYLCASTPIQGSGSMYFGPGTRLTVT.